The 13 T cell receptor beta chains presented below share a single source sample, sequenced in a study of OX40 agonist ivuxolimab in advanced cancers. To prepare the library, the immunoSEQ multiplex PCR assay was applied. TCRdb mirrors the immuneACCESS table, restricted to in-frame sequences. Some clones are absent from its copies; in checked studies, under half trace to an unresolved V gene, and the reason for the others is unknown. Present in this sample are 60,000 to 75,000 clones, approximately 88% of which were seen just once. Of the sample, roughly 7.9% falls within the top ten clones. The source material was CD4+ or CD8+ T cells sorted from blood, sampled in a trial of the OX40 agonist ivuxolimab. These receptors originate from an adult with an advanced solid tumor such as melanoma, head and neck, liver or kidney cancer.

The chain recombines TRBV5-1 with TRBJ2-1; possible D gene TRBD2, 5 bases. CDR3 length: 14 amino acids. Germline CDR1 is SGHRS and CDR2 is YFSETQ. With 7 bases removed from V and 8 bases from J, the gap between germline ends came to 19 bases. CDR3 region: CASLMSAGSDEQFF. The CDR3 DNA is TGCGCCAGCCTGATGAGCGCGGGTTCCGATGAGCAGTTCTTC. The full variable domain, in which reference TRBV5-1 and TRBJ2-1 provide the parts outside the CDR3, is KAGVTQTPRYLIKTRGQQVTLSCSPISGHRSVSWYQQTPGQGLQFLFEYFSETQRNKGNFPGRFSGRQFSNSRSEMNVSTLELGDSALYLCASLMSAGSDEQFFGPGTRLTVL.

The genes are TRBV5-6 and TRBJ1-2, with D possibly TRBD1 on 5 matching bases. Germline values: CDR1 SGHDT, CDR2 YYEEEE. Trimming removed 0 bases from V and 8 bases from J, with 5 bases in between. The CDR3 sequence is 11 residues long. CDR3 DNA: TGTGCCAGCAGCTTGGACAGGGGCTACACCTTC. Amino acids: CASSLDRGYTF.

This clone has a single count. The genes are TRBV16 and TRBJ1-2; D not resolved. The CDR3 covers 14 residues. Germline-derived CDR1 and CDR2 are KGHSY and FQNENV. The V and J ends lost 3 bases and 0 bases respectively, with 8 bases between them. CDR3: CASSHPGTNYGYTF. DNA of the CDR3: TGTGCCAGCAGCCATCCTGGGACTAACTATGGCTACACCTTC.

The V call is TRBV7-3, the J call TRBJ2-3; 7 nucleotides agree with TRBD1. Trimming cost V 5 bases and J 6 bases; bases outside gene matches: 11. The CDR3 runs to 15 residues. Germline loops: CDR1 SGHTA, CDR2 FQGTGA. CDR3 sequence reads: CASSPGRARGDTQYF. CDR3 DNA sequence: TGTGCCAGCAGCCCAGGCCGGGCCAGGGGGGATACGCAGTATTTT.

The J gene is TRBJ1-1, the V gene TRBV6-6; TRBD1 is a possible D gene (6 bases). This CDR3 contains 16 residues. Trimming pared 0 bases from V and 1 base from J, leaving 12 bases between. Per germline, CDR1 MNHNY and CDR2 SVGAGI (reference sequence). The CDR3 spells CASSYSPTGTNTEAFF. The CDR3 nucleotides are TGTGCCAGCAGTTACTCACCCACAGGGACGAACACTGAAGCTTTCTTT.

The gene calls are TRBV12-5 and TRBJ1-5, with a tentative D call TRBD1 (6 bases). Germline V lookup: CDR1 LGHNT, CDR2 FRNRAP. CDR3 length: 16 amino acids. V lost 2 bases, J lost 4 bases, and 15 bases lay in between. The CDR3 DNA sequence: TGTGCTAGTGGTTTGCTTACCGGAGGGACAAATCAGCCCCAGCATTTT. This encodes CASGLLTGGTNQPQHF.

This clone was counted once. This CDR3 reads CASSSPGGGFADTQYF. CDR3 nucleotides: TGTGCCAGCAGCTCCCCAGGGGGCGGTTTTGCAGATACGCAGTATTTT. The chain links TRBV7-9 to TRBJ2-3, with 8 bases fitting TRBD1. V gave up 4 bases and J gave up 4 bases; unmatched junction bases: 10. CDR3 size: 16 residues. Germline V gene data show CDR1 as SEHNR and CDR2 as FQNEAQ (reference sequence).

The sample holds one count of this clone. J is TRBJ1-6 and V is TRBV9, with D possibly matching TRBD1 (5 bases). The CDR3 totals 16 residues. CDR1 and CDR2 (germline): SGDLS, YYNGEE. Trimming left V 0 bases short and J 6 bases short, with 13 bases between. CDR3 nucleotide sequence: TGTGCCAGCAGCGTAGCCTCCGGGGGAGGTAATTCACCCCTCCACTTT. The encoded protein is CASSVASGGGNSPLHF.

The V and J genes are TRBV7-8 and TRBJ2-1; the D call may be TRBD1 or TRBD2 (5 bases each). The CDR3 length is 16 residues. Germline V gene data show CDR1 as SGHVS and CDR2 as FQNEAQ. The V gene lost 1 base and the J gene lost 2 bases, with 12 bases spanning the gap. In DNA, the CDR3 is TGTGCCAGCAGCTTAGGGGGACCGGGACCCTACAATGAGCAGTTCTTC. It encodes CASSLGGPGPYNEQFF.

The rearrangement links TRBV19 to TRBJ1-5; 10 bases match TRBD1. Germline V gives CDR1 LNHDA, CDR2 SQIVND (reference sequence). The CDR3 covers 15 residues. The V and J ends lost 4 bases and 7 bases, in that order; junction bases with no gene match: 7. Here the CDR3 DNA reads TGTGCCAGTAGTAATTTAGGACAGGGGGGGCAGCCCCAGCATTTT. It codes for CASSNLGQGGQPQHF.

V and J are TRBV5-4 and TRBJ1-1; the D is unclear. The V and J ends lost 1 base and 1 base respectively, with 5 bases between them. Germline V gene lookup returns CDR1 SGHNT and CDR2 YYREEE (reference sequence). The CDR3 is 13 amino acids. Here the CDR3 DNA reads TGTGCCAGCAGCTTGACACCGAACACTGAAGCTTTCTTT. Its translation: CASSLTPNTEAFF.

The chain has TRBV6-5 and TRBJ1-2, with D perhaps TRBD1 (5 bases). This CDR3 contains 13 residues. Deletions cut 6 bases from V and 4 bases from J, with 12 bases between. Germline assignment: CDR1 MNHEY and CDR2 SVGAGI. In nucleotides, the CDR3 is TGTGCCAGCAGCCCCGGGACGGTCTATGGCTACACCTTC. Translation: CASSPGTVYGYTF.

The rearrangement joins TRBV2 to TRBJ1-6; D is unresolved. The CDR3 covers 14 residues. The V gene's germline CDR1 is SNHLY and CDR2 FYNNEI. V was shortened by 0 bases and J by 3 bases, with 3 bases between the two germline ends. The CDR3 loop reads CASSEALYNSPLHF. The CDR3 DNA reads as TGTGCCAGCAGTGAAGCCCTCTATAATTCACCCCTCCACTTT.